The 20 T cell receptor beta chains below all came from one sample that was sequenced in a study of response to subunit inactivated influenza vaccine (dated by TCRdb to 2016 to 2018). The library was generated by RT-PCR. The run used an Illumina HiSeq 2500. Clones were called with MiXCR by TCRdb after fastp trimmed the public reads at Q25, and only in-frame beta chains were retained. Entries that share a CDR3 protein sequence are merged under the most common genes and DNA. For this sample the table gives about 180,000 distinct CDR3 sequences, of which about 10% were detected only once. The ten biggest clones cover about 40% of the sample. Sequenced material: CD8+ T cells sorted from PBMCs, taken around 25 months after vaccination. All receptors derive from a man aged 50 to 69 who received an inactivated influenza vaccine. Donor details come from another sample of the same person, matched by shared clones.

There are a few counts of this clonotype. The V and J genes are TRBV20-1 and TRBJ2-1, with 8 bases lining up with TRBD1. Germline assignment: CDR1 DFQATT and CDR2 SNEGSKA (reference sequence). V shed 7 bases and J 8 bases; nucleotides not matched to a gene: 16. The CDR3 consists of 15 residues. The CDR3 loop is CSVPKQGGSDHEQFF. The CDR3 coding sequence is TGCAGTGTTCCCAAACAGGGGGGATCGGACCATGAGCAGTTCTTC.

This clonotype was observed a few times. This chain links TRBV20-1 with TRBJ2-7; D is perhaps TRBD1 (5 bases). The CDR3 has 16 amino acids. Germline assignment: CDR1 DFQATT and CDR2 SNEGSKA (reference sequence). Trimming pared 0 bases from V and 3 bases from J, leaving 18 bases between. CDR3 sequence reads: CSARDLGQGRNYEQYF. For the CDR3, the DNA is TGCAGTGCTAGAGATCTAGGGCAGGGAAGAAACTACGAGCAGTACTTC.

This clonotype was counted between two and nine times. V gene TRBV4-2 combines with J gene TRBJ1-5; possible D gene TRBD1, 5 bases. Germline CDR1 and CDR2: LGHNA and YNFKEQ. The CDR3 is 17 residues long. The V gene lost 1 base and the J gene lost 5 bases, with 18 bases spanning the gap. CDR3 coding DNA: TGTGCCAGCAGCCAAGCTTGGGAGGCTGGGGCCTATCAGCCCCAGCATTTT. This sequence encodes CASSQAWEAGAYQPQHF.

This chain joins TRBV7-8 and TRBJ1-2; D is possibly TRBD1 (5 bases). Germline CDR1 is SGHVS and CDR2 is FQNEAQ. The V end lost 4 bases, the J end lost 6 bases, and 12 bases lay between the germline ends. CDR3 length equals 13 residues. Written as DNA, the CDR3 is TGTGCCAGCAGCTCATCCGGGACGGATGGCTACACCTTC. It translates to CASSSSGTDGYTF.

This clonotype was recorded many times. The chain is built from TRBV5-6 and TRBJ2-5, with 10 bases identical to TRBD2. The CDR3 is made up of 16 amino acids. Germline CDR1 SGHDT, CDR2 YYEEEE. The trim removed 1 base at V and 5 bases at J, leaving 8 bases unmatched. The CDR3 here is CASSLPPAGGRETQYF. CDR3 nucleotide sequence: TGTGCCAGCAGCTTGCCCCCAGCGGGGGGGCGTGAGACCCAGTACTTC.

The genes are TRBV4-3 and TRBJ2-7, with D unclear. Germline lookup yields CDR1 LGHNA and CDR2 YSLEER. V shed 0 bases and J shed 2 bases, with 11 bases lying between them. The CDR3 is made up of 15 amino acids. The CDR3 protein is CASSQEKGLTYEQYF. The DNA of the CDR3 is TGCGCCAGCAGCCAAGAAAAGGGCCTAACCTACGAGCAGTACTTC.

The chain is built from TRBV29-1 and TRBJ2-3; weak D call: TRBD2 (6 bases). The CDR3 contains 13 residues. Germline V CDR1 and CDR2: SQVTM, ANQGSEA. V lost 5 bases and J 2 bases, leaving 11 bases between the germline ends. DNA for the CDR3: TGCAGCGTTCTAGGGGACTTCACAGATACGCAGTATTTT. This sequence encodes CSVLGDFTDTQYF.

This clonotype appeared many times. The V gene is TRBV20-1, the J gene TRBJ2-1; unclear D gene. V lost 5 bases and J lost 5, with 16 bases in between. The CDR3 is 14 amino acids. Germline assignment: CDR1 DFQATT and CDR2 SNEGSKA (reference sequence). This CDR3 is CSAPDPEPHNEQFF. The CDR3, as DNA: TGCAGTGCTCCTGACCCAGAACCACACAATGAGCAGTTCTTC.

This clonotype showed up many times. This chain uses TRBV15 with TRBJ2-7; 10 bases agree with TRBD1. The CDR3 covers 16 residues. In germline, CDR1 is LNHNV, CDR2 YYDKDF (reference sequence). The ends lost 0 bases at V and 3 bases at J; junction bases unmatched: 5. The CDR3, as DNA: TGTGCCACCAGCAGAGATCTTGGGGACAGGGGCTACGAGCAGTACTTC. Translated: CATSRDLGDRGYEQYF.

The genes are TRBV4-3 and TRBJ1-3; D is uncertain. The germline gives CDR1 LGHNA, CDR2 YSLEER. Between the trimmed V and J ends, which lost 0 bases and 4 bases, there was a span of 4 bases. The CDR3 has 13 residues. The CDR3 DNA is TGCGCCAGCAGCCAAGAAAGGGGAAACACCATATATTTT. Translated: CASSQERGNTIYF.

A few counts support this clonotype. J is TRBJ1-5 and V is TRBV28; D possibly corresponds to TRBD1 (6 bases). Germline V gives CDR1 MDHEN, CDR2 SYDVKM. This CDR3 has 14 residues. V was trimmed by 7 bases and J by 3 bases, leaving 13 bases between them. The CDR3 here is CASTFRGINQPQHF. The CDR3 coding sequence is TGTGCCAGCACCTTCAGGGGTATCAATCAGCCCCAGCATTTT.

This clonotype came up many times. This chain joins TRBV7-9 and TRBJ2-1; tentatively, D is TRBD1 (6 bases). This CDR3 is 17 amino acids long. CDR1 is SEHNR, CDR2 FQNEAQ, per germline (reference sequence). Trimming stripped 5 bases from V and 0 bases from J, with 17 bases between. CDR3 nucleotide sequence: TGTGCCAGCAGCGATACCGGGACAAAAAGCTCCTACAATGAGCAGTTCTTC. Amino acids: CASSDTGTKSSYNEQFF.

This clonotype showed up just a few times. The gene calls are TRBV20-1 and TRBJ2-1; D may be TRBD1 or TRBD2 (5 bases each). Germline CDR1 is DFQATT and CDR2 is SNEGSKA (reference sequence). The CDR3 sequence is 15 residues long. Trimming took off 1 base at V and 4 bases at J, with 14 bases between the two ends. The CDR3 nucleotides read TGCAGTGCTAGAGCCGGACTGGGGGATTACAATGAGCAGTTCTTC. As protein: CSARAGLGDYNEQFF.

This clonotype has a count of ten or more. V is TRBV3-1 and J is TRBJ2-2; a possible D gene is TRBD2 (7 bases). V was clipped by 2 bases and J by 6 bases, with 16 bases between them. This CDR3 has 16 residues. From germline, CDR1 is LGHDT and CDR2 YNNKEL (reference sequence). The CDR3 sequence is CASSQLWGGLAGELFF. The CDR3 DNA is TGTGCCAGCAGCCAACTCTGGGGGGGCCTGGCCGGGGAGCTGTTTTTT.

This clonotype was counted at least ten times. The CDR3 loop reads CASSGREGQGEDFYGYTF. Written as DNA, the CDR3 is TGTGCCAGCAGTGGCCGTGAGGGACAGGGGGAAGATTTCTATGGCTACACCTTC. The chain combines TRBV28 with TRBJ1-2; 11 bases fit TRBD1. The CDR3 sequence is 18 residues long. The V segment lost 5 bases and the J segment 4 bases; nucleotides outside the gene matches: 15. CDR1 and CDR2 (germline): MDHEN, SYDVKM.

This clonotype was recorded a few times. V gene TRBV29-1 combines with J gene TRBJ2-7, with 7 nucleotides matching TRBD2. The germline V gene encodes CDR1 SQVTM and CDR2 ANQGSEA. The CDR3 sequence is 15 residues long. V lost 4 bases to trimming and J lost 0 bases; unmatched junction nucleotides: 9. The CDR3 sequence is CSVVGGGLSSYEQYF. DNA of the CDR3: TGCAGCGTTGTGGGGGGGGGACTAAGCTCCTACGAGCAGTACTTC.

V and J are TRBV13 and TRBJ2-5; maybe TRBD2 (6 bases). Looked up from germline, CDR1 is PRHDT and CDR2 is FYEKMQ (reference sequence). The V and J ends lost 7 bases and 1 base respectively, with 19 bases between them. The CDR3 is 16 residues long. CDR3 region: CASNSPRLGPQETQYF. CDR3 DNA: TGTGCCAGCAACTCACCCAGACTAGGCCCCCAAGAGACCCAGTACTTC.

This clonotype occurred a few times. CDR3: CSVGSAGDGETQYF. The DNA of the CDR3 is TGCAGCGTTGGGTCGGCGGGGGACGGAGAGACCCAGTACTTC. The gene calls are TRBV29-1 and TRBJ2-5; 7 nucleotides agree with TRBD2. Germline-derived CDR1 and CDR2 are SQVTM and ANQGSEA. V trimming: 4 bases; J trimming: 4 bases; junction bases outside the gene matches: 9. The CDR3 has 14 residues.

This clonotype occurred a few times. The junction departs from the called germline gene at one end, perhaps through a read error. V usage is TRBV2 and J usage is TRBJ2-5; 9 bases are a match to TRBD2. Germline values: CDR1 SNHLY, CDR2 FYNNEI. The CDR3 loop spans 15 amino acids. CDR3 amino acids: CASSEAGGRLETQYF. The CDR3 bases are TGTGCCAGCAGCGAAGCGGGAGGTCGTTTAGAGACCCAGTACTTC. The full variable domain, with the rest looked up from reference TRBV2 and TRBJ2-5, is EPEVTQTPSHQVTQMGQEVILRCVPISNHLYFYWYRQILGQKVEFLVSFYNNEISEKSEIFDDQFSVERPDGSNFTLKIRSTKLEDSAMYFCASSEAGGRLETQYFGPGTRLLVL.

V gene TRBV7-8 combines with J gene TRBJ2-7; D ambiguous. CDR3 length equals 12 residues. In germline, CDR1 is SGHVS, CDR2 FQNEAQ. V lost 0 bases to trimming and J lost 5 bases, with 5 bases between them. This CDR3 is CASSLATDEQYF. The CDR3 coding sequence is TGTGCCAGCAGCTTAGCGACGGACGAGCAGTACTTC.